A selection of T cell receptor beta chains follows, all from one sample in a study of T cell responses to AZD1222 COVID-19 vaccine. Method: immunoSEQ multiplex PCR; TCRdb's copy keeps in-frame clones and lacks some. The sample shows 150,000 to 180,000 clones, roughly 90% of them seen only once. The sequences come from peripheral blood, collected 28 days after the second AZD1222 dose. Every receptor here comes from an adult who received the AZD1222 COVID-19 vaccine. Both conserved end residues are part of each CDR3. D genes are given only for firm matches. Size is stated for part of the rows, as once, few or many counts, or as a class when the clone is expanded.

size	D	J	V	DNA	CDR3
-	TRBD2	TRBJ2-7	TRBV28	TGTGCCAGCAGTTTAGTTTCTAGCGGGCACCGCTACGAGCAGTACTTC	CASSLVSSGHRYEQYF
-	TRBD1	TRBJ2-5	TRBV15	TGTGCCACCAGCGGAAGGACAGGGTATTCGACCCAGTACTTC	CATSGRTGYSTQYF
-	-	TRBJ2-6	TRBV6-2/TRBV6-3	TGTGCCAGCAGTACGAGTAGGGCTGGGGCCAACGTCCTGACTTTC	CASSTSRAGANVLTF
-	TRBD1	TRBJ1-2	TRBV2	TGTGCCAGCAGTGAAGCGCTTACAGGGGATGGCTACACCTTC	CASSEALTGDGYTF
few	-	TRBJ2-1	TRBV19	TGTGCCAGTAGCTCGCTAAGCTCCTACAATGAGCAGTTCTTC	CASSSLSSYNEQFF
few	-	TRBJ1-2	TRBV30	TGTGCCTGGAGTGTACGGCAGGGTGATGGCTACACCTTC	CAWSVRQGDGYTF
-	-	TRBJ1-5	TRBV27	TGTGCCAGCAGTTTTGGTGCTAATCAGCCCCAGCATTTT	CASSFGANQPQHF
-	-	TRBJ1-6	TRBV14	TGTGCCAGCAGCCAAGCCAGGGGACGTTCACCCCTCCACTTT	CASSQARGRSPLHF
-	-	TRBJ2-7	TRBV10-3	TGTGCCATCAGTGAGTTGTCGCTGTCCTACGAGCAGTACTTC	CAISELSLSYEQYF
-	TRBD1	TRBJ1-1	TRBV2	TGTGCCAGCAGGAACGACAGGGAGGCGGGGAACACTGAAGCTTTCTTT	CASRNDREAGNTEAFF
-	TRBD2	TRBJ2-2	TRBV7-8	TGTGCCAGCAGCTTAAGACTAGCGGGAGGGCCCTCCGGGGAGCTGTTTTTT	CASSLRLAGGPSGELFF
-	TRBD1	TRBJ2-1	TRBV5-1	TGCGCCAGCAGCTTGGCCTCAGGGACAGGGATAACGAATGAGCAGTTCTTC	CASSLASGTGITNEQFF
-	-	TRBJ1-1	TRBV3-1/TRBV3-2	TGTGCCAGCAGGCCTAGCAAGAACACTGAAGCTTTCTTT	CASRPSKNTEAFF
once	-	TRBJ2-5	TRBV5-6	TGTGCCAGCAGCACCCGGGGTAGGGCTAGGGAGACCCAGTACTTC	CASSTRGRARETQYF
-	-	TRBJ1-3	TRBV5-6	TGTGCCAGCAGCTTGAAACTTCGTGGGAACACCATATATTTT	CASSLKLRGNTIYF
-	-	TRBJ2-2	TRBV7-3	TGTGCCAGCAGCTTAGCCGGAGGTGTCGGCACCGGGGAGCTGTTTTTT	CASSLAGGVGTGELFF
once	-	TRBJ2-3	TRBV7-8	TGTGCCAGCAGCCCGGGATCAGGAGGGGATACGCAGTATTTT	CASSPGSGGDTQYF
-	TRBD1	TRBJ2-7	TRBV27	TGTGCCAGCAGTGGACAGGACGCCTACGAGCAGTACTTC	CASSGQDAYEQYF
-	TRBD2	TRBJ2-1	TRBV28	TGTGCCAGCAGCTTGGGACTAGCGGGATATGATGAGCAGTTCTTC	CASSLGLAGYDEQFF
once	-	TRBJ1-2	TRBV19	TGTGCCAGTAGTATACTCAGGAGTGACTATGGCTACACCTTC	CASSILRSDYGYTF
-	-	TRBJ1-5	TRBV19	TGTGCCAGTAGTATAACGGAGTATAGCAATCAGCCCCAGCATTTT	CASSITEYSNQPQHF
few	-	TRBJ2-7	TRBV6-5	TGTGCCAGCAGTCGGGGACGGTCCTACGAGCAGTACTTC	CASSRGRSYEQYF
-	-	TRBJ1-2	TRBV5-1	TGCGCCAGCAGCTTGGCAGAAAACTATGGCTACACCTTC	CASSLAENYGYTF
few	-	TRBJ1-2	TRBV7-3	TGTGCCAGCAGCTTAAGGGAGACGACAGTCCGCTCATTC	CASSLRETTVRSF
once	TRBD2	TRBJ2-5	TRBV19	TGTGCCAGTAGTATAGCCCCCCCGGGACTAGCTCGGGAGACCCAGTACTTC	CASSIAPPGLARETQYF
-	-	TRBJ1-1	TRBV28	TGTGCCAGCAGTTTTCGGGGGGCGGGGACGAACACTGAAGCTTTCTTT	CASSFRGAGTNTEAFF
-	-	TRBJ2-1	TRBV11-2	TGTGCCAGCAGGTTCCCGCGGTCCCACAATGAGCAGTTCTTC	CASRFPRSHNEQFF
-	TRBD1	TRBJ1-2	TRBV30	TGTGCCTGGAGTCCCGGGACAGGGATCCCCTATGGCTACACCTTC	CAWSPGTGIPYGYTF
-	-	TRBJ2-3	TRBV2	TGTGCCAGCAGTGTGGGAACCGGGGGCTACACAGATACGCAGTATTTT	CASSVGTGGYTDTQYF
few	-	TRBJ2-5	TRBV6-6	TGTGCCACCCGATCTGGAGGGCAAGAGACCCAGTACTTC	CATRSGGQETQYF
-	-	TRBJ2-7	TRBV27	TGTGCCAGCAGGAGGGCAGGGCTAAGCTACGAGCAGTACTTC	CASRRAGLSYEQYF
-	-	TRBJ1-3	TRBV6-5	TGTGCCAGCAGCACCGGGGTTCCTGGAAACACCATATATTTT	CASSTGVPGNTIYF
-	-	TRBJ2-3	TRBV9	TGTGCCAGCAGCGTAGGACCGGGATATGATACGCAGTATTTT	CASSVGPGYDTQYF
-	-	TRBJ2-1	TRBV4-1	TGCGCCAGCAGTCTTAGTCAGGGCAGACGAAGCTCCTACAATGAGCAGTTCTTC	CASSLSQGRRSSYNEQFF
-	-	TRBJ1-6	TRBV10-1	TGCGCCAGCAGTGAGTCGCCAGGGGATAATTCACCCCTCCACTTT	CASSESPGDNSPLHF
-	-	TRBJ1-4	TRBV13	TGTGCCAGCAGACCTAATGTGGGGGGACCGGCACTGTTTTTT	CASRPNVGGPALFF
-	TRBD1	TRBJ1-5	TRBV4-1	TGCGCCAGCAGCCAAGGTGACAGGGTAAATAGCAATCAGCCCCAGCATTTT	CASSQGDRVNSNQPQHF
-	-	TRBJ1-4	TRBV12-5	TGTGCTAGTGGTTTGATCACAACTAATGAAAAACTGTTTTTT	CASGLITTNEKLFF
once	-	TRBJ1-2	TRBV28	TGTGCCAGCAGTCCATCCATCCTCCGAGGGACCTATGGCTACACCTTC	CASSPSILRGTYGYTF
few	-	TRBJ1-6	TRBV10-2	TGCGCCAGCAGTGAGGTTCTTTTCACAAGCTCCTATAATTCACCCCTCCACTTT	CASSEVLFTSSYNSPLHF
-	TRBD1	TRBJ1-4	TRBV19	TGTGCCAGTAGAAGGACAGGGATTAATGAAAAACTGTTTTTT	CASRRTGINEKLFF
-	TRBD2	TRBJ2-1	TRBV9	TGTGCCAGCAGCCGTCAGCGAAGCGGGAGGGCCAATGAGCAGTTCTTC	CASSRQRSGRANEQFF
-	-	TRBJ2-7	TRBV11-3	TGTGCCAGCAGCTTAGATCAGGTCACGGACGAGCAGTACTTC	CASSLDQVTDEQYF
-	-	TRBJ1-1	TRBV9	TGTGCCAGCAGCGAGGGGGGATTAACTGAAGCTTTCTTT	CASSEGGLTEAFF
-	TRBD2	TRBJ2-3	TRBV5-6	TGTGCCAGCTCACTAGCGGGGTACACAGATACGCAGTATTTT	CASSLAGYTDTQYF
-	-	TRBJ1-2	TRBV19	TGTGCCAGCTTAACAGGGAGGGATGGCTACACCTTC	CASLTGRDGYTF
-	-	TRBJ2-7	TRBV7-2	TGTGCCAGCAGCTTAGGGCAGACTAACTACGAGCAGTACTTC	CASSLGQTNYEQYF
-	-	TRBJ1-2	TRBV13	TGTGCCAGCGTCGAGTGGAGGGGCTATGGCTACACCTTC	CASVEWRGYGYTF
-	TRBD1	TRBJ1-2	TRBV4-1	TGCGCCAGCAGCCAGGGGACAGGCGGTGGCTACACCTTC	CASSQGTGGGYTF
-	TRBD2	TRBJ2-2	TRBV5-1	TGCGCCAGCAGCTTGGATCTGAGCGGGGGGGCGGAGCTGTTTTTT	CASSLDLSGGAELFF
-	-	TRBJ1-5	TRBV2	TGTGCCAGCATAGGGGATAGCAATCAGCCCCAGCATTTT	CASIGDSNQPQHF
-	TRBD1	TRBJ1-2	TRBV23-1	TGCGCCAGCAGCCCGGGGGCAGGGGGCCTAACTAACTATGGCTACACCTTC	CASSPGAGGLTNYGYTF
-	-	TRBJ1-5	TRBV5-1	TGCGCCAGCAGCCCGGGGCATGGGGGGGATCAGCCCCAGCATTTT	CASSPGHGGDQPQHF
-	-	TRBJ1-6	TRBV7-8	TGTGCCAGCAGCCTGACAGGAACCTATAATTCACCCCTCCACTTT	CASSLTGTYNSPLHF
few	TRBD1	TRBJ2-7	TRBV6-5	TGTGCCAGCAGTTATCAAAAGGGACAGGACTACGAGCAGTACTTC	CASSYQKGQDYEQYF